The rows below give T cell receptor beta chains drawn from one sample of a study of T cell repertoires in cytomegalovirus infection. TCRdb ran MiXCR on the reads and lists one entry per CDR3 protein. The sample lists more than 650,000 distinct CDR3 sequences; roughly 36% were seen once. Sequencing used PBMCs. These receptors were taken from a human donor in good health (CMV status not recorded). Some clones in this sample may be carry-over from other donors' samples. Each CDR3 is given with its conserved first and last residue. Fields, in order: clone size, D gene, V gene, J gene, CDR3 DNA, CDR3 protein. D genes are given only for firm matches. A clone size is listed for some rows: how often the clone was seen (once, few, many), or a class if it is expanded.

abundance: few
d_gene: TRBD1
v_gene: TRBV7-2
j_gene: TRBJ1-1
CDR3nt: TGTGCCAGCAGCCTATACGACAGGGGTCAAGCTTTCTTT
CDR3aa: CASSLYDRGQAFF

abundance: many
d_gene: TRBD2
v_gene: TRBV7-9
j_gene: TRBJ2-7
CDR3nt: TGTGCCAGCAGCCGCTCAGCGGGAGTGAGCTCCTACGAGCAGTACTTC
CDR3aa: CASSRSAGVSSYEQYF

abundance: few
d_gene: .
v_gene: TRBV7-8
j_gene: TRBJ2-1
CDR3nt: TGTGCCAGCAGCTTATTCGACTTGGATGAGCAGTTCTTC
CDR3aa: CASSLFDLDEQFF

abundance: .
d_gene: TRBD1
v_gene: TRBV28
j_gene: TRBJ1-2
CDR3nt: TGTGCCAGCAGTTTGGCTACCGCGACAGGGACGGCGGATGGCTACACCTTC
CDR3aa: CASSLATATGTADGYTF

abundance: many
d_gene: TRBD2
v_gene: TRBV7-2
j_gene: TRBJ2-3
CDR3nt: TGTGCCAGCAGCTTAGGCCTAGCGGGAGCAGATACGCAGTATTTT
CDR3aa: CASSLGLAGADTQYF

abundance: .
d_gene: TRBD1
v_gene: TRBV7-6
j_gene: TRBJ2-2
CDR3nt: TGTGCCAGCAGCCCGACAGGGCTTAACACCGGGGAGCTGTTTTTT
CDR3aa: CASSPTGLNTGELFF

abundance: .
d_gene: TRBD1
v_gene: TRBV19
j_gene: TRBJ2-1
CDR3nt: TGTGCCAGTATCGTACAGGGGCGACCCTACAATGAGCAGTTCTTC
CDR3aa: CASIVQGRPYNEQFF

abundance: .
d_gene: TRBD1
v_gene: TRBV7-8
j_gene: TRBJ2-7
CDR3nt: TGTGCCAGCAGCTTTTACGGGACAGGGATTTCCTACGAGCAGTACTTC
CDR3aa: CASSFYGTGISYEQYF

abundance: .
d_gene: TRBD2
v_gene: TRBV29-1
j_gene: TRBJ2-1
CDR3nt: TGCAGCGTCCTCAGACCGGGAATGGGACTAGCTCACAATGAGCAGTTCTTC
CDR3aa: CSVLRPGMGLAHNEQFF

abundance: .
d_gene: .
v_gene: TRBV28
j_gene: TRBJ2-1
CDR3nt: TGTGACAGCAGTTTACCGGGGAGGCGGGGCAATGAGCAGTTCTTC
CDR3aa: CDSSLPGRRGNEQFF

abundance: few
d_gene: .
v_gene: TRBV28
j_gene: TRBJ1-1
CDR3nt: TGTGCCAGCAGTTCATATGCCAACACTGAAGCTTTCTTT
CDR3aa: CASSSYANTEAFF

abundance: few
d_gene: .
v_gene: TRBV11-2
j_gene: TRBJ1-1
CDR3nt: TGTGCCAGCAGCGACCCGAGGGTCACTGAAGCTTTCTTT
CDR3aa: CASSDPRVTEAFF

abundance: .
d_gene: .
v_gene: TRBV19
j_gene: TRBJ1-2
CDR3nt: TGTGCCAGTAGTATAGAGTCGAGTGTAACAGGGACCAACTATGGCTACACCTTC
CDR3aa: CASSIESSVTGTNYGYTF

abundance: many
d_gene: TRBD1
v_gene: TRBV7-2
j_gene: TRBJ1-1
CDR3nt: TGTGCCAGCAGCTTAGGACCAGGACAGGGGAACACTGAAGCTTTCTTT
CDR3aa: CASSLGPGQGNTEAFF

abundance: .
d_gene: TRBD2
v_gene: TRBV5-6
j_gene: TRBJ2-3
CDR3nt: TGTGCCAGCAGCTTTAATGCGGGAGAACCGGGTACGCAGTATTTT
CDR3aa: CASSFNAGEPGTQYF

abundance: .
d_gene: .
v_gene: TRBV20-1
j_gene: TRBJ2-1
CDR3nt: TGCAGTGCTAGAGATAGGGTGCGCTTCAATGAGCAGTTCTTC
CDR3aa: CSARDRVRFNEQFF

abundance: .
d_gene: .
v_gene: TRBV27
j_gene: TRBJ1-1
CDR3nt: TGTGCCAGCAGTGCTATACCCGGGACAAGGAACACTGAAGCTTTCTTT
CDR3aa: CASSAIPGTRNTEAFF

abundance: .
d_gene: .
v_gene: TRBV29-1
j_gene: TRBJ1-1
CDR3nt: TGCAGCGTTGAATTAGGGGATGGAGCTTTCTTT
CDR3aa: CSVELGDGAFF

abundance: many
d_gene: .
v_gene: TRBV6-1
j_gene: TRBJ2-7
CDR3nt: TGTGCCAGCAGGGCAACCGGGACCAGTTTCTACGAGCAGTACTTC
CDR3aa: CASRATGTSFYEQYF

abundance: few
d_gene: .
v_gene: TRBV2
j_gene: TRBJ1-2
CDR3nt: TGTGCCAGCAGTGAAGACGGCTATGGCTACACCTTC
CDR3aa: CASSEDGYGYTF

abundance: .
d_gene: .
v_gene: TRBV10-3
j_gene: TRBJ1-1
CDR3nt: TGTGCCATCAGTAGACAGATGAACACTGAAGCTTTCTTT
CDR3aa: CAISRQMNTEAFF

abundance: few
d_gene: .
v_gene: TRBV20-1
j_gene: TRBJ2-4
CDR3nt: TGCAGTGCTCAGGAGAGGGGGTCAGGCCAAAACATTCAGTACTTC
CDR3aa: CSAQERGSGQNIQYF

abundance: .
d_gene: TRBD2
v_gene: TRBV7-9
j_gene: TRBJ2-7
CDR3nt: TGTGCCAGCAGCTTAGGACAGTTTCTAGCGGGAGTTCCCTACGAGCAGTACTTC
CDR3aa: CASSLGQFLAGVPYEQYF

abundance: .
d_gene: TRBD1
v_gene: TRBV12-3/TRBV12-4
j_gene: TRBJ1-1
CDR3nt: TGTGCCAGCACTCCAAACACCCTAGGGGGCAGACGCATGAACACTGAAGCTTTCTTT
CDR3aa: CASTPNTLGGRRMNTEAFF

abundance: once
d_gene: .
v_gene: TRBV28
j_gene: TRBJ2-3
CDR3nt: TGTGCCAGCAGGCCCCGGTCTGCGGGGCTCACAGATACACAGTATTTT
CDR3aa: CASRPRSAGLTDTQYF

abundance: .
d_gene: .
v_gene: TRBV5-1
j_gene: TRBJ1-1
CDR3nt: TGCGCCAGCAGCTTGGTATTGCGGGGGACTGAAGCTTTCTTT
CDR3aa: CASSLVLRGTEAFF

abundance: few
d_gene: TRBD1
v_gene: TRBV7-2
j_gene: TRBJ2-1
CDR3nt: TGTGCCAGCAGCCAAATATCCGGGACAGGGGTCTACAATGAGCAGTTCTTC
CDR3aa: CASSQISGTGVYNEQFF

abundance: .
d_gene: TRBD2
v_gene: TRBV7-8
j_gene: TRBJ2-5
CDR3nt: TGTGCCAGCAGCTTAAAGAGCGGGGGGCGAGAGGCCCAGTACTTC
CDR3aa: CASSLKSGGREAQYF

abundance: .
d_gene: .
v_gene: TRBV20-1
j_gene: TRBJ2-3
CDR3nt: TGCAGTGCTAGAGATGCAGGGACGGTCGCAGATACGCAGTATTTT
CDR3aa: CSARDAGTVADTQYF

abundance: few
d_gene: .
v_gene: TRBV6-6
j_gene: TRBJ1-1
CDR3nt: TGTGCCAGCAGTTATAGCGCGGTGAACACTGAAGCTTTCTTT
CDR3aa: CASSYSAVNTEAFF

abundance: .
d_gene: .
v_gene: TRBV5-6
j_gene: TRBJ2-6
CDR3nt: TGTGCCAGCAGCGAGGGGGGGCAAGGGGCCAACGTCCTGACTTTC
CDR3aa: CASSEGGQGANVLTF

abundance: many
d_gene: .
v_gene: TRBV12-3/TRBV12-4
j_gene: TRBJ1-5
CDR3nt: TGTGCCAGCAGTTTAGATTCTGGGGGCTCGGCGCAGCCCCAGCATTTT
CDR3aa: CASSLDSGGSAQPQHF

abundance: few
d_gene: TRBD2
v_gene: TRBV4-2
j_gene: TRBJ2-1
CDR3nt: TGTGCCAGCAGCCCGTTTGGGGCTAGCGGCCCCGTAGGCTCCTACAATGAGCAGTTCTTC
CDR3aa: CASSPFGASGPVGSYNEQFF